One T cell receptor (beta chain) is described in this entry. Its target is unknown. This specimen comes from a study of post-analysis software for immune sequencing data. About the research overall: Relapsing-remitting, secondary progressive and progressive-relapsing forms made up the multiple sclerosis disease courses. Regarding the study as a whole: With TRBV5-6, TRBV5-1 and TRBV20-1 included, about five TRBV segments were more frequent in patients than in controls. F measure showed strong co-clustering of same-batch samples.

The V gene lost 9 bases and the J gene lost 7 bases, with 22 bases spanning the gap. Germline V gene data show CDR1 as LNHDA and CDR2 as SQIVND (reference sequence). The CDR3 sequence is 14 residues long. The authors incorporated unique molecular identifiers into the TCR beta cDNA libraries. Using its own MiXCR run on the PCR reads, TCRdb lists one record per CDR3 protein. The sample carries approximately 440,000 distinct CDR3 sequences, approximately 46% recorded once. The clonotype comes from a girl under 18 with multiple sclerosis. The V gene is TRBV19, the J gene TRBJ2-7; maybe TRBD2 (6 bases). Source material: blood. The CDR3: CASSVSGVSEEQYF. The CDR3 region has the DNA TGTGCCAGCAGCGTCTCGGGGGTTTCGGAAGAGCAGTACTTC.